Sequencing of this T cell receptor beta chain was carried out in a study of blood T cell repertoires in COVID-19. Study overall: Some COVID-19 samples were acute and others convalescent; all came from the United States, Italy and Spain. T cells, B-cell-depleted T cells, or PBMCs provided the cDNA or gDNA that served as material.

In this sample, this clone turned up once. CDR3 length equals 15 residues. CDR1 is SQVTM, CDR2 ANQGSEA, per germline. Trimming removed 0 bases at V and 2 bases at J, with 10 bases between. Some clones are missing from TCRdb's copy, which holds only in-frame ones; the method was immunoSEQ multiplex PCR. The data contain some 200,000 clones, about 90% of them singletons. The source material was peripheral blood. V gene TRBV29-1 combines with J gene TRBJ2-2; perhaps TRBD1 as D (5 bases). This TCR derives from a woman in her 70s with acute or convalescent COVID-19. CDR3 sequence: CSVEEAGSNTGELFF. The DNA of the CDR3 is TGCAGCGTTGAAGAGGCAGGGTCAAACACCGGGGAGCTGTTTTTT.